The 11 T cell receptor beta chains below come from one sample, sequenced in a study of blood T cell repertoires in COVID-19. Only in-frame clones appear in the TCRdb table, and some are missing; sequencing was by immunoSEQ multiplex PCR. The table lists 70,000 or so clones, about 87% of them singletons. Sequencing was done on a sample of peripheral blood. These receptors originate from a man between 45 and 60 years old with active COVID-19.

The chain links TRBV7-6 to TRBJ2-7; 7 bases align to TRBD1. Losses at the gene ends were 5 bases for V and 3 bases for J; bases not matched to a gene: 10. Per germline, CDR1 SGHVS and CDR2 FNYEAQ. The CDR3 contains 15 residues. The CDR3 DNA is TGTGCCAGCAGCACCACAGGGGCCAAACACTACGAGCAGTACTTC. This gives the protein CASSTTGAKHYEQYF.

This chain uses TRBV13 with TRBJ1-2; 9 bases map to TRBD1. Trimming cost V 5 bases and J 8 bases; bases outside gene matches: 9. The CDR3 runs 14 residues. From germline, CDR1 is PRHDT and CDR2 FYEKMQ (reference sequence). In DNA, the CDR3 is TGTGCCAGCAGCCCGGACAGGGGACCTGGGGGCTACACCTTC. Protein sequence: CASSPDRGPGGYTF.

This chain connects TRBV9 to TRBJ2-7, with a possible D match to TRBD2 (6 bases). V gave up 4 bases and J gave up 1 base, with 12 bases separating them. This CDR3 has 14 residues. Germline-derived CDR1 and CDR2 are SGDLS and YYNGEE. The CDR3 loop is CASSSGLESYEQYF. The CDR3 DNA reads TGTGCCAGCAGCTCGGGACTTGAATCCTACGAGCAGTACTTC.

The chain has TRBV7-8 and TRBJ2-2; perhaps TRBD1 as D (5 bases). CDR1 and CDR2 from the germline V gene are SGHVS and FQNEAQ. The CDR3 length is 15 residues. V was trimmed by 7 bases and J by 4 bases, leaving 16 bases between them. CDR3 DNA sequence: TGTGCCAGCACAGCCGTGGCAGGGCGCACCGGGGAGCTGTTTTTT. Its protein product is CASTAVAGRTGELFF.

This clone was detected once. This chain joins TRBV19 and TRBJ1-1; 11 positions agree with TRBD1. The germline V gene has CDR1 LNHDA and CDR2 SQIVND (reference sequence). The CDR3 covers 14 residues. V was pared by 7 bases and J by 7 bases, with 8 bases of the junction left unmatched. Here the CDR3 reads CASTPGTGGFEAFF. CDR3 in DNA: TGTGCCAGTACCCCGGGGACAGGGGGATTTGAAGCTTTCTTT.

The chain recombines TRBV19 with TRBJ1-1; D unresolved. Germline lookup yields CDR1 LNHDA and CDR2 SQIVND (reference sequence). The CDR3 contains 13 residues. V was pared by 10 bases and J by 5 bases, with 17 bases between. The CDR3 reads CATSAGRGTEAFF. In DNA form, the CDR3 reads TGTGCCACCTCCGCGGGAAGAGGGACTGAAGCTTTCTTT.

V usage is TRBV5-8 and J usage is TRBJ2-2; D possibly corresponds to TRBD2 (5 bases). The germline CDR1 and CDR2 sequences are SGHTS and YDEGEE. Trimming removed 4 bases at V and 7 bases at J, with 14 bases between. The CDR3 has 14 amino acids. CDR3 sequence: CASSVRGYDGELFF. For the CDR3, the DNA is TGTGCCAGCAGCGTACGGGGATATGACGGGGAGCTGTTTTTT.

The chain couples TRBV9 to TRBJ2-2; tentative D call: TRBD2 (6 bases). The germline gives CDR1 SGDLS, CDR2 YYNGEE. Trimming took off 4 bases at V and 2 bases at J, with 18 bases between the two ends. This CDR3 contains 17 residues. The CDR3 is CASSSSSPGTNTGELFF. Here the CDR3 DNA reads TGTGCCAGCAGCTCCTCTAGCCCCGGGACTAACACCGGGGAGCTGTTTTTT.

The chain couples TRBV9 to TRBJ1-4; TRBD1 matches at 7 bases. This CDR3 comprises 15 residues. The V gene's germline CDR1 is SGDLS and CDR2 YYNGEE. V dropped 0 bases and J dropped 7; count of bases not matched to a gene: 6. In nucleotides, the CDR3 is TGTGCCAGCAGCGTAGACCCAGGGGGAGGTGAAAAACTGTTTTTT. Its translation: CASSVDPGGGEKLFF. Full variable domain (outside the CDR3, taken from reference TRBV9 and TRBJ1-4): DSGVTQTPKHLITATGQRVTLRCSPRSGDLSVYWYQQSLDQGLQFLIQYYNGEERAKGNILERFSAQQFPDLHSELNLSSLELGDSALYFCASSVDPGGGEKLFFGSGTQLSVL.

This chain joins TRBV27 and TRBJ2-1, with 8 bases aligning to TRBD2. CDR3 length: 15 amino acids. Germline V gene data show CDR1 as MNHEY and CDR2 as SMNVEV (reference sequence). J gave up 6 bases and V 3 bases, and 7 bases lay outside the gene matches. CDR3 bases: TGTGCCAGCAGTTTTGGGATAGCGGGAACCAATGAGCAGTTCTTC. It specifies CASSFGIAGTNEQFF.

The chain links TRBV11-2 to TRBJ2-7; 7 bases match TRBD1. The CDR3 has 14 amino acids. The germline V gene encodes CDR1 SGHAT and CDR2 FQNNGV. Losses at the gene ends were 6 bases for V and 3 bases for J; bases not matched to a gene: 8. DNA of the CDR3: TGTGCCAGCAGACCCAGACAGGGCCTCTACGAGCAGTACTTC. As protein: CASRPRQGLYEQYF.